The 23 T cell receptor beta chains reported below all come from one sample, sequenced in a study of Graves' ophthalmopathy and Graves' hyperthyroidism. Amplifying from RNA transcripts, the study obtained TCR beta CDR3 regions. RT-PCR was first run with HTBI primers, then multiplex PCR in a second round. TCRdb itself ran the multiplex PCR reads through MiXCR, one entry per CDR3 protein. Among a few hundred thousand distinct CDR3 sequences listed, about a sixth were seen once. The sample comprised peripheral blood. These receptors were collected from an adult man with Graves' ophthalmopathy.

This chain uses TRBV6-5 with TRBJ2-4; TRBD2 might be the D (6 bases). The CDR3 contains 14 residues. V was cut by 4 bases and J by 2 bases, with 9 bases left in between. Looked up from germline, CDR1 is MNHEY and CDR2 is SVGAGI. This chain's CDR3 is CASSLRGTKNIQYF. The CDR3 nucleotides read TGTGCCAGCAGTTTACGGGGGACCAAAAACATTCAGTACTTC.

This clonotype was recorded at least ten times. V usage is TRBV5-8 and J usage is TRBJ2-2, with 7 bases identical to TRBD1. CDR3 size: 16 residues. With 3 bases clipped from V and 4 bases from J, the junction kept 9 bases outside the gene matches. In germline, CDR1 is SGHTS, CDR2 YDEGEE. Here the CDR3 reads CASSSLRTGGTGELFF. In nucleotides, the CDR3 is TGTGCCAGCAGCTCCTTGAGGACAGGTGGCACCGGGGAGCTGTTTTTT.

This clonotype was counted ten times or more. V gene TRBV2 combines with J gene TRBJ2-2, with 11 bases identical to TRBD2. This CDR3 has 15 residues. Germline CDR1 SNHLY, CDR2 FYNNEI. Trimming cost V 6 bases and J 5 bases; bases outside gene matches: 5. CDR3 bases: TGTGCCAGCAGACTAGCGGGGGCCACAACCGGGGAGCTGTTTTTT. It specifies CASRLAGATTGELFF.

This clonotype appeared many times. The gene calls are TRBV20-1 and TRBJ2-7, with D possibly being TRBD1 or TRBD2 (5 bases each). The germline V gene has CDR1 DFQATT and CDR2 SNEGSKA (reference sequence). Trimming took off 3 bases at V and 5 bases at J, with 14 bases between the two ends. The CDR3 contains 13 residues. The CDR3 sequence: CSASSGRVNEQYF. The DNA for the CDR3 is TGCAGTGCTAGCTCAGGGAGAGTAAACGAGCAGTACTTC.

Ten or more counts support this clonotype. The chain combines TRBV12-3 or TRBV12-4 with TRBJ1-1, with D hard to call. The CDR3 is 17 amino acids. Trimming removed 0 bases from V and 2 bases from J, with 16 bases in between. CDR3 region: CASSLAGPGFGNTEAFF. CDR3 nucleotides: TGTGCCAGCAGTTTAGCGGGTCCGGGATTTGGCAACACTGAAGCTTTCTTT.

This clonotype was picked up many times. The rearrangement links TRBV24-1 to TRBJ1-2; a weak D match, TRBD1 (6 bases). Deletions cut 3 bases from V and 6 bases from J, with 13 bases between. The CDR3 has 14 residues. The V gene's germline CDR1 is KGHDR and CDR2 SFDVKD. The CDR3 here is CATSDTRTENGYTF. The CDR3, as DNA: TGTGCCACCAGTGATACCCGGACAGAAAATGGCTACACCTTC.

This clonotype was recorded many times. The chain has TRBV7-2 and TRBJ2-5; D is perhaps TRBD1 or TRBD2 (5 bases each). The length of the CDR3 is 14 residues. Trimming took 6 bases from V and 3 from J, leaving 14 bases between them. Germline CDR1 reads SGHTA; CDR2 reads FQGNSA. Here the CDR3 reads CASSRFRGEETQYF. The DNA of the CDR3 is TGTGCCAGCAGTCGATTTAGGGGAGAAGAGACCCAGTACTTC. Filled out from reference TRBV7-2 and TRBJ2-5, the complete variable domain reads GAGVSQSPSNKVTEKGKDVELRCDPISGHTALYWYRQSLGQGLEFLIYFQGNSAPDKSGLPSDRFSAERTGGSVSTLTIQRTQQEDSAVYLCASSRFRGEETQYFGPGTRLLVL.

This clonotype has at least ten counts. The CDR3 is CASSLGLGAGLAGVGSQETQYF. The CDR3 nucleotides are TGTGCCAGCAGCTTAGGGCTGGGGGCCGGACTAGCGGGAGTTGGTTCCCAAGAGACCCAGTACTTC. The chain recombines TRBV7-2 with TRBJ2-5, with 13 nucleotides matching TRBD2. Germline values: CDR1 SGHTA, CDR2 FQGNSA. The trim removed 1 base at V and 1 base at J, leaving 18 bases unmatched. The CDR3 runs to 22 residues.

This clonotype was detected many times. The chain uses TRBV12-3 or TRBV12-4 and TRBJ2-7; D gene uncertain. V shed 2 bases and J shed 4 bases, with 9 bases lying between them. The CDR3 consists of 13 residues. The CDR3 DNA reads TGTGCCAGCAGTTTAAGGCAGGATTACGAGCAGTACTTC. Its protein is CASSLRQDYEQYF.

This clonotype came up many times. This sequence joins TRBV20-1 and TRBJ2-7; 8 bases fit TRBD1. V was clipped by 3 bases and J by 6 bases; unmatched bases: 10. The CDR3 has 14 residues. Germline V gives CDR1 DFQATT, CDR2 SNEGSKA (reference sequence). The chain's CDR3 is CSARGTGVTGEQYF. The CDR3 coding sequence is TGCAGTGCTAGGGGGACAGGAGTAACGGGCGAGCAGTACTTC.

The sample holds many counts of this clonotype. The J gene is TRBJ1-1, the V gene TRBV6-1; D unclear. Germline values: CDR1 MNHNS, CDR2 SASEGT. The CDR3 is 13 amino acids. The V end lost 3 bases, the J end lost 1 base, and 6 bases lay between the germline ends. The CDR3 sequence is CASSESGNTEAFF. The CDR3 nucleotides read TGTGCCAGCAGTGAGTCGGGGAACACTGAAGCTTTCTTT.

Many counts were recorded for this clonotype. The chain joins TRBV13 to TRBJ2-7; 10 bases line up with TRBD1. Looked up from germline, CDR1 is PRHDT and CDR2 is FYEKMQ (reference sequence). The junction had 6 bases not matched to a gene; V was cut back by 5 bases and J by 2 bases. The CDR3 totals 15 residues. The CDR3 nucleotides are TGTGCCAGCAGCCAGCGGACAGGGGGGGCCTACGAGCAGTACTTC. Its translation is CASSQRTGGAYEQYF.

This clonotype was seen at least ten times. The CDR3: CASSESGRLTQYF. In nucleotides, the CDR3 is TGCGCCAGCAGTGAGTCGGGGCGCCTTACGCAGTATTTT. The V gene is TRBV10-1, the J gene TRBJ2-3; a possible D gene is TRBD1 (5 bases). With 0 bases removed from V and 8 bases from J, the gap between germline ends came to 9 bases. CDR1 WNHNN and CDR2 SYGVQD come from the germline V gene (reference sequence). The CDR3 totals 13 residues.

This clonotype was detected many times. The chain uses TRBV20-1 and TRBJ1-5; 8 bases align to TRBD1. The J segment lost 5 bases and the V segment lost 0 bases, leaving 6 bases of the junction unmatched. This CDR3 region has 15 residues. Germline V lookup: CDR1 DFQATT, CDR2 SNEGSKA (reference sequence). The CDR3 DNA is TGCAGTGCTAGAGATCTCCAGGGGGCTCATCAGCCCCAGCATTTT. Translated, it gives CSARDLQGAHQPQHF.

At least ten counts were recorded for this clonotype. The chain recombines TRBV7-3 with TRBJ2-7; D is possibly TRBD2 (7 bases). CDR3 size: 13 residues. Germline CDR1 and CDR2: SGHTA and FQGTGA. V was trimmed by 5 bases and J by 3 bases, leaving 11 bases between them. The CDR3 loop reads CASSPGGGYEQYF. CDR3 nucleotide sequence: TGTGCCAGCAGCCCGGGGGGCGGCTACGAGCAGTACTTC. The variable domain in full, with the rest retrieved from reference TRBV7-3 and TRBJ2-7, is GAGVSQTPSNKVTEKGKYVELRCDPISGHTALYWYRQSLGQGPEFLIYFQGTGAADDSGLPNDRFFAVRPEGSVSTLKIQRTERGDSAVYLCASSPGGGYEQYFGPGTRLTVT.

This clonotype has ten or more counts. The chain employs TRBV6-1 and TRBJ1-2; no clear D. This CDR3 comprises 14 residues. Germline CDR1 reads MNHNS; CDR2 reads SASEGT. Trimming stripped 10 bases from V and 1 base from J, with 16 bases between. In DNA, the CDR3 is TGTGCCACCAGACCACGAGTGATTAACTATGGCTACACCTTC. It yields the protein CATRPRVINYGYTF.

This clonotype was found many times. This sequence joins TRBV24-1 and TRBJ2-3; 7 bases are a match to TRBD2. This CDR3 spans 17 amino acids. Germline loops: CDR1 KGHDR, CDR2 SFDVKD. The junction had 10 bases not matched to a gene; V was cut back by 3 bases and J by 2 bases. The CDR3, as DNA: TGTGCCACCAGTGATCCTCTCCCGGGAGGTTCCACAGATACGCAGTATTTT. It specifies CATSDPLPGGSTDTQYF.

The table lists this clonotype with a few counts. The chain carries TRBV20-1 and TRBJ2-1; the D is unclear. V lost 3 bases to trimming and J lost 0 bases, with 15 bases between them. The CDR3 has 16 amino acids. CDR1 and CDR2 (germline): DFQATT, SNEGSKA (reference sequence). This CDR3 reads CSARSKTGSSYNEQFF. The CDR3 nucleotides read TGCAGTGCTAGGTCAAAAACTGGAAGCTCCTACAATGAGCAGTTCTTC.

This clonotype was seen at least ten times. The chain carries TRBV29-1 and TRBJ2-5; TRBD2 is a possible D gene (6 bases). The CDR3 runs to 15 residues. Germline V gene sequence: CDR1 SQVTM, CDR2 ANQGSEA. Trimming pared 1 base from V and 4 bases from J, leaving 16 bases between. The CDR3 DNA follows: TGCAGCGTTGAAGGAAGGGCTCGGGGGAGAGAGACCCAGTACTTC. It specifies CSVEGRARGRETQYF.

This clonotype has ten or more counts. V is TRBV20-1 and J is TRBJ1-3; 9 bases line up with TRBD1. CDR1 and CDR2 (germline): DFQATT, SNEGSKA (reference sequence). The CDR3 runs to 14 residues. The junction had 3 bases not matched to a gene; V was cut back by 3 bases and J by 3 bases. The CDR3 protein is CSARGTGLGNTIYF. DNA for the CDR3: TGCAGTGCTAGGGGGACAGGGCTTGGAAACACCATATATTTT.

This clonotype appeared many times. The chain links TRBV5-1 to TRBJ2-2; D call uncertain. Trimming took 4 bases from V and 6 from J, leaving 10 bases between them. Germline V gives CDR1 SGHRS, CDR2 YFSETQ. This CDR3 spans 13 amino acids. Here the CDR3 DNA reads TGCGCCAGCAGCCCTCTTGGGGCCGGGGAGCTGTTTTTT. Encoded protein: CASSPLGAGELFF.

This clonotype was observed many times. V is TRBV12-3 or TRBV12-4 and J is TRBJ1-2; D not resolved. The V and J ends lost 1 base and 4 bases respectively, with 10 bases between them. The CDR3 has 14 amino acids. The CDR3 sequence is CASSLGRESYGYTF. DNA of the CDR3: TGTGCCAGCAGTTTAGGACGGGAAAGCTATGGCTACACCTTC.

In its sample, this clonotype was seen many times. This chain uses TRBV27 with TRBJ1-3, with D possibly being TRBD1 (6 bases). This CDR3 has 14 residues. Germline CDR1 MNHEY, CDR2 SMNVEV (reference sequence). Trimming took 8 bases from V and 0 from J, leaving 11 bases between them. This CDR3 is CASGRDTSGNTIYF. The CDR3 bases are TGTGCCAGCGGCCGGGACACCTCTGGAAACACCATATATTTT.